This T cell receptor beta chain derives from a study of T cells in Graves' hyperthyroidism and ophthalmopathy. Study-level information: Staff took peripheral blood when the initial diagnosis was made, before any treatment began.

Germline V gene lookup returns CDR1 SGDLS and CDR2 YYNGEE. V lost 3 bases and J 1 base, leaving 10 bases between the germline ends. The CDR3 length is 14 residues. Amplified regions were TCR beta CDR3 sequences from RNA transcripts. Using the HTBI primer set, a first-round RT-PCR was run on the TCR CDR3. TCRdb ran MiXCR on the multiplex PCR reads and lists one entry per CDR3 protein. The sample holds over 700,000 distinct CDR3 sequences, 35% to 45% seen once. The diagnoses drew upon clinical symptoms, serum thyroxine and TRAb, thyroid ultrasound and orbital computed tomography. The receptor was isolated from a man aged 18 to 29 with Graves' hyperthyroidism. V usage is TRBV9 and J usage is TRBJ2-5; D could derive from TRBD1 or TRBD2 (5 bases each). The specimen sequenced was blood. The CDR3 DNA reads as TGTGCCAGCAGCGGGGGGAATAGCCAAGAGACCCAGTACTTC. This translates into CASSGGNSQETQYF.